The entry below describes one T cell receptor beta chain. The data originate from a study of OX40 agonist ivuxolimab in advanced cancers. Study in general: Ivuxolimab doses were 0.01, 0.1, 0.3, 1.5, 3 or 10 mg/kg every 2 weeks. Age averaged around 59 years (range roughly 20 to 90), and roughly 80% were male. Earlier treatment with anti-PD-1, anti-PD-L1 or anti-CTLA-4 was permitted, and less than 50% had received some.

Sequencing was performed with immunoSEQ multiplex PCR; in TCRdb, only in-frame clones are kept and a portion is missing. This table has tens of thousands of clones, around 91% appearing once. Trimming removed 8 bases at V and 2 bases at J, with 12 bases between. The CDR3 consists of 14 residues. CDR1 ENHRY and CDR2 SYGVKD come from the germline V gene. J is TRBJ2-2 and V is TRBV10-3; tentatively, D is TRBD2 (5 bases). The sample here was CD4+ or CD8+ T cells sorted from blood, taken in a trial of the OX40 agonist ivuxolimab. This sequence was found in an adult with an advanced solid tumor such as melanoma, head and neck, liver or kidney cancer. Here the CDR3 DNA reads TGTGCCATCCCGGGCCGGGGTAACACCGGGGAGCTGTTTTTT. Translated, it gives CAIPGRGNTGELFF.